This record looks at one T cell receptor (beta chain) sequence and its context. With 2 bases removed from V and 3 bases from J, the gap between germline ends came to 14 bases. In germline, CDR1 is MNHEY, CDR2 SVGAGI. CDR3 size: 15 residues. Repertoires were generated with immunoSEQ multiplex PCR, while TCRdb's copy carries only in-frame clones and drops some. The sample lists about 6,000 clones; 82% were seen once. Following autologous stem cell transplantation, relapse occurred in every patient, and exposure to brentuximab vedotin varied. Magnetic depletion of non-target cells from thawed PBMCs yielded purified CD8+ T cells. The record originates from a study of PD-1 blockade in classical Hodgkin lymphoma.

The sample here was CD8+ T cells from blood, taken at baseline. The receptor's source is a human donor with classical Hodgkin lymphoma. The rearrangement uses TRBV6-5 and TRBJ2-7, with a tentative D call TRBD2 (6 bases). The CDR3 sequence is CASSYANGGGYEQYF. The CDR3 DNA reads TGTGCCAGCAGTTACGCGAACGGGGGAGGCTACGAGCAGTACTTC.